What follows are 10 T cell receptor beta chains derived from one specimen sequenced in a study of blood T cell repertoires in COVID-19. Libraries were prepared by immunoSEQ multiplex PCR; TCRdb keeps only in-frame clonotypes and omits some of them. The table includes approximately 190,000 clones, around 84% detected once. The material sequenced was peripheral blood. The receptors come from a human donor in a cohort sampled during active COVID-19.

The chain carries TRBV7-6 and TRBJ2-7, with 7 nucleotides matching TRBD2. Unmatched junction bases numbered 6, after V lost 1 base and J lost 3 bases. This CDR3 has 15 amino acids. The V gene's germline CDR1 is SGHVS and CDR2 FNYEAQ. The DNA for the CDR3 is TGTGCCAGCAGCTTAGATTCGGGGGAGGGCTACGAGCAGTACGTC. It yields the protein CASSLDSGEGYEQYV.

CDR3 sequence: CASSPPWGAYNEQFF. DNA for the CDR3: TGTGCCAGCTCACCACCGTGGGGGGCCTACAATGAGCAGTTCTTC. The genes are TRBV18 and TRBJ2-1; TRBD2 is a possible D gene (6 bases). The CDR3 runs 15 residues. Trimming pared 0 bases from V and 2 bases from J, leaving 8 bases between. Germline V gene data show CDR1 as KGHSH and CDR2 as LQKENI.

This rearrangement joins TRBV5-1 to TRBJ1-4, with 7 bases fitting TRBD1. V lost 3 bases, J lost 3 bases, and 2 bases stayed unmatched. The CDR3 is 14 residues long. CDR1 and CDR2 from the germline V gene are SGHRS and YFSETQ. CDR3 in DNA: TGCGCCAGCAGCTGGCAGGGGGCTAATGAAAAACTGTTTTTT. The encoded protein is CASSWQGANEKLFF. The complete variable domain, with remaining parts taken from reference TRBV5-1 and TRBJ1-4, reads KAGVTQTPRYLIKTRGQQVTLSCSPISGHRSVSWYQQTPGQGLQFLFEYFSETQRNKGNFPGRFSGRQFSNSRSEMNVSTLELGDSALYLCASSWQGANEKLFFGSGTQLSVL.

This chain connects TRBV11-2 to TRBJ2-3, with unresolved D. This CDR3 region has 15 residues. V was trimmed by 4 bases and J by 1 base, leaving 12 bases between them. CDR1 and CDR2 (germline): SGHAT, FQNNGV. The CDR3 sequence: CASSSATAGTDTQYF. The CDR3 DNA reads TGTGCCAGCAGCTCAGCAACGGCGGGCACAGATACGCAGTATTTT. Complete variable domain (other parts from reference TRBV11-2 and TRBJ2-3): EAGVAQSPRYKIIEKRQSVAFWCNPISGHATLYWYQQILGQGPKLLIQFQNNGVVDDSQLPKDRFSAERLKGVDSTLKIQPAKLEDSAVYLCASSSATAGTDTQYFGPGTRLTVL.

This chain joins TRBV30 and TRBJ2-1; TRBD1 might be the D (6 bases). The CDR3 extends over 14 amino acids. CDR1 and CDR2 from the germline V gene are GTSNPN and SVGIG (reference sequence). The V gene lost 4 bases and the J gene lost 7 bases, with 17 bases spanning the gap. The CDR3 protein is CAWNTGLSRNEQFF. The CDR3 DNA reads TGTGCCTGGAATACAGGGCTTAGCCGTAATGAGCAGTTCTTC.

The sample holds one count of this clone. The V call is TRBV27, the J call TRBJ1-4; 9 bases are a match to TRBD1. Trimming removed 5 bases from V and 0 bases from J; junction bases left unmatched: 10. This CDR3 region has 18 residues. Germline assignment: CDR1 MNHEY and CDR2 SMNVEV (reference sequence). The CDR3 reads CASSPRRDRATTNEKLFF. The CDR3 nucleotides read TGTGCCAGCAGTCCTCGCCGGGACAGGGCGACAACTAATGAAAAACTGTTTTTT.

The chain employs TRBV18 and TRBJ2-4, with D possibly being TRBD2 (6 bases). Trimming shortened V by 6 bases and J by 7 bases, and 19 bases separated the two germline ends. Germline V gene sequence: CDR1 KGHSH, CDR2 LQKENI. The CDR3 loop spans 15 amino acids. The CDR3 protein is CASSRDQGGLNIQYF. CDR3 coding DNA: TGTGCCAGCTCGCGGGACCAGGGAGGATTGAACATTCAGTACTTC. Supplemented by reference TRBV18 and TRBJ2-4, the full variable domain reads NAGVMQNPRHLVRRRGQEARLRCSPMKGHSHVYWYRQLPEEGLKFMVYLQKENIIDESGMPKERFSAEFPKEGPSILRIQQVVRGDSAAYFCASSRDQGGLNIQYFGAGTRLSVL.

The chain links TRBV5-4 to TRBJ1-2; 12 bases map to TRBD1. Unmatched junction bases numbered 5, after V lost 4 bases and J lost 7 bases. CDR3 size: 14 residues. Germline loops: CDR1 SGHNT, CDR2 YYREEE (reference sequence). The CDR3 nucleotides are TGTGCCAGCAGCCCGGGACAGGGGGCGGGTGGCTACACCTTC. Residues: CASSPGQGAGGYTF.

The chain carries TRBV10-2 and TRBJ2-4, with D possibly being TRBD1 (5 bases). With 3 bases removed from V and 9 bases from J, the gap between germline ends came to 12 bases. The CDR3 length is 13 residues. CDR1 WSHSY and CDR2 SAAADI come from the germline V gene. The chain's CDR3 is CASSEVGPGIQYF. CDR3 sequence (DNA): TGCGCCAGCAGTGAAGTGGGGCCAGGCATTCAGTACTTC.

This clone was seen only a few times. Written as DNA, the CDR3 is TGTGCCAGCAGCTTGGCTATTAGCCAAGAGACCCAGTACTTC. It encodes CASSLAISQETQYF. The rearrangement joins TRBV5-5 to TRBJ2-5; no clear D gene. This CDR3 is 14 amino acids long. Trimming removed 0 bases from V and 1 base from J, with 7 bases in between. CDR1 and CDR2 from the germline V gene are SGHKS and YYEKEE (reference sequence). The full variable domain, rest sourced from reference TRBV5-5 and TRBJ2-5, is DAGVTQSPTHLIKTRGQQVTLRCSPISGHKSVSWYQQVLGQGPQFIFQYYEKEERGRGNFPDRFSARQFPNYSSELNVNALLLGDSALYLCASSLAISQETQYFGPGTRLLVL.